These 13 T cell receptor beta chains originate from one sample sequenced in a study of T cells in women clearing cervical HPV infection. Only in-frame clones appear in the TCRdb table, and some are missing; sequencing was by immunoSEQ multiplex PCR. The sample table sets out 30,000 to 35,000 clones. Input material: blood buffy coat. The receptors were sampled from a woman aged 18 to 75 with a cervical HPV16 infection that either progressed to CIN3+ or cleared (not recorded which).

Partial CDR3 DNA: TGTGCCAGCAGCGCAGGACAGGAGGATTCACCC. Its protein product is CASSAGQEDSP. The full CDR3 reads CASSAGQEDSPLHF. The chain is built from TRBV6-4 and TRBJ1-6; 7 nucleotides agree with TRBD1. The read comes to an end 3 residues before the CDR3 does, leaving the germline J gene to fill in the end. CDR1 MRHNA and CDR2 SNTAGT come from the germline V gene. The V segment lost 6 bases and the J segment 8 bases; nucleotides outside the gene matches: 7. The CDR3 totals 14 residues.

Comments on this clone: The sequence runs out 3 residues before the end of the CDR3; the remainder is reconstructed from the germline J gene. The rearrangement links TRBV7-8 to TRBJ2-7; TRBD2 matches 13 bases. This CDR3 is built from 15 residues. Germline trimming cut 5 bases from V and 3 bases from J; bases unmatched to any gene: 4. Germline V lookup: CDR1 SGHVS, CDR2 FQNEAQ. The sequenced part of the CDR3 DNA is TGTGCCAGCAGCCACGGGACTAGCGGGATCTACGAG. It encodes CASSHGTSGIYE. The whole CDR3 sequence is CASSHGTSGIYEQYF.

In regard to this clone: The sequence runs out 3 residues before the end of the CDR3; the remainder is reconstructed from the germline J gene. This chain uses TRBV20-1 with TRBJ1-1; no firm D call. CDR1 is DFQATT, CDR2 SNEGSKA, per germline (reference sequence). The CDR3 length is 12 residues. V gave up 3 bases and J gave up 2 bases, with 7 bases separating them. CDR3 sequence: CSASRVNTEAFF. The DNA read from the CDR3 is TGCAGTGCTAGTCGGGTAAACACTGAA.

As concerns this clone: Read coverage stops 3 residues before the CDR3 terminus; the germline J gene supplies the remainder. The chain couples TRBV7-9 to TRBJ2-2; possibly TRBD1 for D (6 bases). CDR3 length: 13 amino acids. Germline lookup yields CDR1 SEHNR and CDR2 FQNEAQ (reference sequence). Trimming took 6 bases from V and 6 from J, leaving 11 bases between them. CDR3 DNA (partial): TGTGCCAGCAGACAGGGCCGGGCCGGGGAG. Translating it yields CASRQGRAGE. The whole CDR3 protein reads CASRQGRAGELFF.

The CDR3 bases that were read are TGTGCCAGTAGTAGGACAGTGAGCTACGAC. As protein: CASSRTVSYD. The whole CDR3 sequence reads CASSRTVSYDYTF. This chain joins TRBV19 and TRBJ1-2, with TRBD1 as a possible D gene (6 bases). The read stops 3 residues short of the end of the CDR3; the missing end is completed from the germline J gene. The CDR3 has 13 amino acids. Germline values: CDR1 LNHDA, CDR2 SQIVND (reference sequence).

Points on this clone: The sequenced fragment ends 3 residues before the CDR3 boundary, so the rest is inferred from the germline J gene. The V call is TRBV20-1, the J call TRBJ2-3; TRBD2 agrees at 11 bases. The CDR3 covers 16 residues. Germline lookup yields CDR1 DFQATT and CDR2 SNEGSKA (reference sequence). CDR3 in amino acids: CSARDEPSGGRETQYF. The CDR3 DNA, read in part, is TGCAGTGCTAGAGATGAGCCTAGCGGGGGGAGGGAGACG.

On this clone: Sequencing ends 3 residues short of the CDR3 end; the germline J gene provides the rest. The rearrangement joins TRBV2 to TRBJ1-6; weak D call: TRBD1 (6 bases). Germline CDR1 and CDR2: SNHLY and FYNNEI. The V end lost 6 bases, the J end lost 10 bases, and 13 bases lay between the germline ends. The CDR3 has 13 residues. CDR3: CASRSTGNSPLHF. The sequenced part of the CDR3 DNA is TGTGCCAGCAGGTCCACAGGGAACTCACCC.

A remark on this clone: The sequenced fragment ends 3 residues before the CDR3 boundary, so the rest is inferred from the germline J gene. The chain combines TRBV5-6 with TRBJ2-4, with D tentatively TRBD1 (6 bases). The ends were cut back, 2 bases at V and 6 bases at J, with 15 bases in the middle. The CDR3 has 15 amino acids. CDR1 and CDR2 from the germline V gene are SGHDT and YYEEEE. The CDR3 sequence: CASSFRGALLNIQYF. Partial CDR3 DNA: TGTGCCAGCAGCTTCAGGGGTGCCCTTCTAAACATT.

With regard to this clone: The read terminates 3 residues ahead of where the CDR3 ends, so the germline J gene completes it. The gene calls are TRBV5-6 and TRBJ2-7; perhaps TRBD2 as D (5 bases). Per the germline V gene, CDR1 is SGHDT and CDR2 is YYEEEE. Trimming removed 0 bases from V and 3 bases from J, with 10 bases in between. This CDR3 is 14 amino acids long. Incomplete CDR3 DNA: TGTGCCAGCAGCTTGGCCGGTCGGGGCTACGAG. This codes for CASSLAGRGYE. The CDR3 as a whole reads CASSLAGRGYEQYF.

Regarding this clone: The read ends 3 residues shy of where the CDR3 ends; the end is completed using the germline J gene. V gene TRBV7-3 combines with J gene TRBJ2-1; 7 bases agree with TRBD1. V was pared by 4 bases and J by 2 bases, with 8 bases of the junction left unmatched. The germline V gene encodes CDR1 SGHTA and CDR2 FQGTGA. This CDR3 has 16 residues. The CDR3 spells CASSSSTGSPYNEQFF. The part of the CDR3 DNA that was read is TGTGCCAGCAGCTCCTCGACAGGGTCCCCCTACAATGAG.

A word on this clone: The read ends 3 residues shy of where the CDR3 ends; the end is completed using the germline J gene. J is TRBJ2-3 and V is TRBV19; D is unresolved. Germline CDR1 reads LNHDA; CDR2 reads SQIVND (reference sequence). This CDR3 has 17 amino acids. The CDR3 protein is CASSMAAARRRNQPQYF. The CDR3 DNA, read in part, is TGTGCCAGTAGTATGGCGGCGGCCCGCCGGCGGAATCAGCCG.

Remarks on this clone: The observed sequence ends 3 residues before the CDR3 terminus, with the missing tail filled in from the germline J gene. V is TRBV19 and J is TRBJ1-2; 7 nucleotides agree with TRBD1. The germline gives CDR1 LNHDA, CDR2 SQIVND (reference sequence). V gave up 7 bases and J gave up 4 bases; unmatched junction bases: 6. The CDR3 sequence is 13 residues long. CDR3 DNA, as far as it was read: TGTGCCAGTAAGACGGGACAGCGCTATGGC. This codes for CASKTGQRYG. The CDR3 as a whole reads CASKTGQRYGYTF.

Concerning this clone itself: The read ends 3 residues early relative to the CDR3; the germline J gene fills the gap. V usage is TRBV29-1 and J usage is TRBJ2-7, with a weak D call TRBD2 (6 bases). The CDR3 has 12 amino acids. Germline CDR1 reads SQVTM; CDR2 reads ANQGSEA. V dropped 6 bases and J dropped 6 bases, with 15 bases sitting between them. CDR3 sequence reads: CSVGDSPFEQYF. CDR3 bases read: TGCAGCGTCGGGGACTCGCCTTTCGAG.